Listed below are T cell receptor beta chains from one sample, sequenced in a study of blood T cell repertoires in COVID-19. The table came from immunoSEQ multiplex PCR; TCRdb's copy has only in-frame clones and leaves some out. Of around 160,000 clones detected, about 80% appear once; the ten largest clones hold approximately 10%. Sequencing was carried out using PBMCs or T cells enriched from blood (not recorded which). The receptors derive from a man between 45 and 60 years old who had recovered from COVID-19. Each CDR3 is given with its conserved first and last residue. The D gene is left open where the match is weak. Some rows have no size entry. The others give once, few or many, or a class for an expanded clone.

abundance	v_gene	j_gene	d_gene	CDR3nt	CDR3aa
NA	TRBV5-1	TRBJ2-7	NA	TGCGCCAGCAGCTTGGACACCTTCTACGAGCAGTACTTC	CASSLDTFYEQYF
NA	TRBV27	TRBJ1-2	NA	TGTGCCAGCAGTCTACACATGACTTATGGCTACACCTTC	CASSLHMTYGYTF
NA	TRBV6-5	TRBJ2-1	TRBD1	TGTGCCAGCAGTCCTCAGGGGGCTCCTAATGAGCAGTTCTTC	CASSPQGAPNEQFF
NA	TRBV7-2	TRBJ2-7	NA	TGTGCCAGCAGCCAGGATCGGCCGCCGAGCTCCTACGAGCAGTACTTC	CASSQDRPPSSYEQYF
few	TRBV10-3	TRBJ2-5	NA	TGTGCCATCAGGGGGGCAGGTAGGGTAGAGACCCAGTACTTC	CAIRGAGRVETQYF
once	TRBV7-6	TRBJ2-1	NA	TGTGCCAGCAGCTTAGGTCTAGCGATCGGTGAGCAGTTCTTC	CASSLGLAIGEQFF
NA	TRBV19	TRBJ1-5	NA	TGTGCCAGTAGTATCCGACAGGTAGCTTATCAGCCCCAGCATTTT	CASSIRQVAYQPQHF
NA	TRBV29-1	TRBJ1-4	TRBD1	TGCAGCGGAAGGACAGGAACTAATGAAAAACTGTTTTTT	CSGRTGTNEKLFF
NA	TRBV2	TRBJ2-5	NA	TGTGCCAGCAGTATGATTAGCGAGACCCAGTACTTC	CASSMISETQYF
medium-sized	TRBV28	TRBJ2-1	NA	TGTGCCAGCAGTTATCAGCGGTTCTCCATAGGTGAGCAGTTCTTC	CASSYQRFSIGEQFF
NA	TRBV30	TRBJ1-5	NA	TGTGCCTGGAGCTTTATGGGGGGGACGGTGTTTTTT	CAWSFMGGTVFF
few	TRBV5-8	TRBJ2-3	NA	TGTGCCAGCAGCTTCGTCGGGTTCGCGGGGTTCGGGATGGATACGCAGTATTTT	CASSFVGFAGFGMDTQYF
medium-sized	TRBV7-9	TRBJ2-1	NA	TGTGCCAGCAGCTTAGAGGGGGGGCTTAGTGAGCAGTTCTTC	CASSLEGGLSEQFF
NA	TRBV3-1/TRBV3-2	TRBJ1-4	TRBD1	TGTGCCAGCAGCCACCGAGGGGGGACAGGGAATGAAAAACTGTTTTTT	CASSHRGGTGNEKLFF
few	TRBV28	TRBJ2-5	NA	TGTGCCACCGAAACAGGATACCAAGAGACCCAGTACTTC	CATETGYQETQYF
NA	TRBV11-1	TRBJ2-7	TRBD2	TGTGCCAGCAGCCCCTCGACGGGGGGCGAGCAGTACTTC	CASSPSTGGEQYF